The sequence of this T cell receptor (beta chain) was determined in a study of cytomegalovirus exposure and HLA in healthy donors. Germline-derived CDR1 and CDR2 are MGHRA and YSYEKL. V shed 5 bases and J 7 bases; nucleotides not matched to a gene: 14. This CDR3 spans 19 amino acids. Study results and caveats: According to an earlier analysis, most TCR beta V segments yielded productive rearrangements about 87% or about 30% of the time.

Primers included in the PCR were 60 Vbeta and 13 Jbeta primers. This table comes from immunoSEQ multiplex PCR, and its TCRdb copy is limited to in-frame clones, with some not included. The table has 130,000 or so clones, about four fifths seen once. As for this clone: Its matching antigen is unknown.

This sequence joins TRBV4-1 and TRBJ2-1; 16 nucleotides match TRBD2. The sample was PBMCs. This receptor was identified in a male donor in good health and CMV-seronegative. The CDR3 sequence: CASSFRLTGTSGGDNEQFF. The CDR3 bases are TGCGCCAGCAGCTTCCGCTTGACCGGGACTAGCGGGGGGGATAATGAGCAGTTCTTC.